A single sample is the source of the 24 T cell receptor beta chains below, sequenced in a study of cytomegalovirus exposure and HLA in healthy donors. 13 Jbeta primers and 60 Vbeta primers were used for the PCR. Using immunoSEQ multiplex PCR, the repertoire was profiled, and TCRdb retains in-frame clones only, with some absent. This table holds more than 150,000 clones, 70% to 90% found once. The specimen was PBMCs. The receptors stem from a young man in good health and CMV-seropositive.

The rearrangement uses TRBV6-5 and TRBJ1-2, with D tentatively TRBD1 (5 bases). CDR1 and CDR2 from the germline V gene are MNHEY and SVGAGI. V was shortened by 0 bases and J by 4 bases, with 9 bases between the two germline ends. The CDR3 is made up of 14 amino acids. The CDR3 reads CASSYSGVGYGYTF. In DNA, the CDR3 is TGTGCCAGCAGTTACTCAGGGGTTGGCTATGGCTACACCTTC.

The chain recombines TRBV11-2 with TRBJ1-3, with 9 bases identical to TRBD1. The CDR3 is made up of 16 amino acids. CDR1 is SGHAT, CDR2 FQNNGV, per germline. V gave up 5 bases and J gave up 0 bases; unmatched junction bases: 5. The CDR3 sequence: CASSRGTGSSGNTIYF. The CDR3 DNA is TGTGCCAGCAGCCGTGGGACAGGGAGCTCTGGAAACACCATATATTTT. Variable domain in full (rest from reference TRBV11-2 and TRBJ1-3): EAGVAQSPRYKIIEKRQSVAFWCNPISGHATLYWYQQILGQGPKLLIQFQNNGVVDDSQLPKDRFSAERLKGVDSTLKIQPAKLEDSAVYLCASSRGTGSSGNTIYFGEGSWLTVV.

The V call is TRBV7-3, the J call TRBJ2-1, with 7 bases that match TRBD1. The CDR3 is 15 amino acids. Germline CDR1 reads SGHTA; CDR2 reads FQGTGA. Germline trimming cut 1 base from V and 5 bases from J; bases unmatched to any gene: 5. The CDR3 region is CASSLKAGGNNEQFF. The CDR3 coding sequence is TGTGCCAGCAGCTTAAAGGCAGGGGGAAACAATGAGCAGTTCTTC.

V is TRBV19 and J is TRBJ1-2, with a possible D match to TRBD1 (6 bases). Germline V gives CDR1 LNHDA, CDR2 SQIVND (reference sequence). The CDR3 covers 13 residues. V lost 5 bases, J lost 5 bases, and 12 bases lay in between. CDR3: CASSSPGEYGYTF. For the CDR3, the DNA is TGTGCCAGTAGTTCCCCAGGGGAATATGGCTACACCTTC.

The V and J genes are TRBV30 and TRBJ2-5; maybe TRBD2 (5 bases). Germline CDR1 is GTSNPN and CDR2 is SVGIG (reference sequence). Trimming pared 0 bases from V and 5 bases from J, leaving 10 bases between. The CDR3 sequence is 13 residues long. CDR3 coding DNA: TGTGCCTGGAGTGTGTCGGGGAGTGAGACCCAGTACTTC. Translating it yields CAWSVSGSETQYF.

V and J are TRBV6-1 and TRBJ2-7; D may be TRBD1 (6 bases). Between the trimmed V and J ends, which lost 6 bases and 3 bases, there was a span of 18 bases. The CDR3 runs 15 residues. The V gene's germline CDR1 is MNHNS and CDR2 SASEGT. The CDR3 sequence: CASREWTADNYEQYF. CDR3 coding DNA: TGTGCCAGCAGGGAGTGGACAGCAGACAACTACGAGCAGTACTTC.

The chain joins TRBV5-5 to TRBJ1-2, with D maybe TRBD1 (5 bases). From germline, CDR1 is SGHKS and CDR2 YYEKEE (reference sequence). The V end was cut by 0 bases, the J end by 6 bases, with 12 bases between. This CDR3 spans 14 amino acids. The CDR3 DNA follows: TGTGCCAGCAGCTTGGATTGGGGGGTCGATGGCTACACCTTC. Its translation: CASSLDWGVDGYTF.

The chain carries TRBV10-1 and TRBJ1-1; D unresolved. This CDR3 comprises 14 residues. CDR1 is WNHNN, CDR2 SYGVQD, per germline (reference sequence). Between the trimmed V and J ends, which lost 0 bases and 4 bases, there was a span of 9 bases. The CDR3 DNA reads as TGCGCCAGCAGTGAGTCGCGGGCCGGCACTGAAGCTTTCTTT. This gives the protein CASSESRAGTEAFF.

The chain is built from TRBV18 and TRBJ2-1; 9 positions match TRBD1. In germline, CDR1 is KGHSH, CDR2 LQKENI. Trimming at V came to 0 bases and at J to 1 base, leaving 4 bases not matched to a gene. The CDR3 runs to 17 residues. In DNA, the CDR3 is TGTGCCAGCTCACCACCGGGGACAGGGAGGTCCTACAATGAGCAGTTCTTC. It yields the protein CASSPPGTGRSYNEQFF.

The J gene is TRBJ1-2, the V gene TRBV7-2, with D perhaps TRBD1 (6 bases). Germline values: CDR1 SGHTA, CDR2 FQGNSA. CDR3 length: 15 amino acids. The V end was cut by 5 bases, the J end by 7 bases, with 20 bases between. The CDR3 protein is CASSTRQENFGGYTF. For the CDR3, the DNA is TGTGCCAGCAGCACCCGACAGGAAAATTTTGGTGGCTACACCTTC.

This chain connects TRBV29-1 to TRBJ2-6; no definite D call. The germline CDR1 and CDR2 sequences are SQVTM and ANQGSEA. The CDR3 has 15 amino acids. V was clipped by 6 bases and J by 0 bases, with 12 bases between them. The CDR3 region is CSVPFFNSGANVLTF. DNA of the CDR3: TGCAGCGTCCCCTTCTTTAACTCTGGGGCCAACGTCCTGACTTTC.

Points on this clone: The junction shows a germline mismatch at one end, possibly a read error. This rearrangement joins TRBV9 to TRBJ2-5, with D perhaps TRBD1 (5 bases). CDR3 size: 14 residues. Germline CDR1 is SGDLS and CDR2 is YYNGEE. CDR3 bases: TGTGTCAGCAGCGTAGGCCAGGGCCAAGAGACCCAGTACTTC. As protein: CVSSVGQGQETQYF. Variable domain in full (rest from reference TRBV9 and TRBJ2-5): DSGVTQTPKHLITATGQRVTLRCSPRSGDLSVYWYQQSLDQGLQFLIQYYNGEERAKGNILERFSAQQFPDLHSELNLSSLELGDSALYFCVSSVGQGQETQYFGPGTRLLVL.

This rearrangement joins TRBV19 to TRBJ2-1, with TRBD2 identical over 11 bases. CDR1 LNHDA and CDR2 SQIVND come from the germline V gene (reference sequence). This CDR3 is 16 amino acids long. Trimming cost V 5 bases and J 6 bases; bases outside gene matches: 9. The CDR3 protein is CASSSIAGGPRNEQFF. For the CDR3, the DNA is TGTGCCAGTAGTTCCATAGCGGGGGGGCCACGCAATGAGCAGTTCTTC.

This clone was detected once. CDR3 DNA: TGCGCCAGCAGCTTAGATGACAGGGTAATAGACGAGCAGTACTTC. Encoded protein: CASSLDDRVIDEQYF. The gene calls are TRBV5-1 and TRBJ2-7, with 7 bases that match TRBD1. V shed 2 bases, J shed 5 bases, and the junction held 10 bases outside the gene matches. CDR1 and CDR2 (germline): SGHRS, YFSETQ. The CDR3 consists of 15 residues.

The chain combines TRBV11-3 with TRBJ2-3; D gene uncertain. V was clipped by 1 base and J by 4 bases, with 9 bases between them. Germline V gene sequence: CDR1 SGHNT, CDR2 YENEEA. The CDR3 totals 14 residues. In nucleotides, the CDR3 is TGTGCCAGCAGCTTAGGCCGCTCGGCAGATACGCAGTATTTT. This encodes CASSLGRSADTQYF.

V gene TRBV7-2 combines with J gene TRBJ2-5; TRBD1 aligns across 9 bases. The CDR3 runs 15 residues. CDR1 and CDR2 (germline): SGHTA, FQGNSA. J lost 4 bases, V lost 4 bases, and 7 bases had no gene match. The CDR3 bases are TGTGCCAGCAGCTACGGACAGGGGTGGGGAGAGACCCAGTACTTC. Protein: CASSYGQGWGETQYF.

The V call is TRBV2, the J call TRBJ1-1, with TRBD1 as a possible D gene (5 bases). CDR1 and CDR2 (germline): SNHLY, FYNNEI. The CDR3 contains 13 residues. The ends were cut back, 6 bases at V and 1 base at J, with 9 bases in the middle. Here the CDR3 reads CASSAQGNTEAFF. DNA for the CDR3: TGTGCCAGCAGCGCCCAGGGGAACACTGAAGCTTTCTTT.

The V gene is TRBV7-9, the J gene TRBJ2-7; 9 positions agree with TRBD2. With V trimmed by 8 bases and J by 0 bases, 8 bases remained unmatched. The CDR3 has 15 amino acids. From germline, CDR1 is SEHNR and CDR2 FQNEAQ (reference sequence). Here the CDR3 reads CASGDLAGNSYEQYF. CDR3 DNA sequence: TGTGCCAGCGGGGACCTAGCGGGGAACTCCTACGAGCAGTACTTC. The complete variable domain, with remaining parts taken from reference TRBV7-9 and TRBJ2-7, reads DTGVSQNPRHKITKRGQNVTFRCDPISEHNRLYWYRQTLGQGPEFLTYFQNEAQLEKSRLLSDRFSAERPKGSFSTLEIQRTEQGDSAMYLCASGDLAGNSYEQYFGPGTRLTVT.

The V gene is TRBV19, the J gene TRBJ1-2, with TRBD1 matching over 9 bases. CDR1 is LNHDA, CDR2 SQIVND, per germline (reference sequence). V was pared by 3 bases and J by 1 base, with 9 bases of the junction left unmatched. This CDR3 has 17 amino acids. Here the CDR3 reads CASSMSATGGYNYGYTF. The CDR3 DNA reads TGTGCCAGTAGTATGTCAGCGACAGGGGGATATAACTATGGCTACACCTTC.

This clone occurred once. This sequence joins TRBV2 and TRBJ1-2, with 8 nucleotides matching TRBD1. V shed 4 bases and J 0 bases; nucleotides not matched to a gene: 16. This CDR3 contains 19 residues. Germline CDR1 SNHLY, CDR2 FYNNEI. The CDR3 nucleotides read TGTGCCAGCAGTGGGACAGGGAGTTCCAGAGGGGGGACTAACTATGGCTACACCTTC. Residues: CASSGTGSSRGGTNYGYTF.

This clone appeared a single time. The chain uses TRBV6-5 and TRBJ1-6, with a weak D call TRBD1 (5 bases). The CDR3 covers 14 residues. V lost 0 bases and J lost 9, with 9 bases in between. CDR1 MNHEY and CDR2 SVGAGI come from the germline V gene. CDR3 coding DNA: TGTGCCAGCAGTTACTCCGGGGGGATTTCACCCCTCCACTTT. Translating it yields CASSYSGGISPLHF.

This clone was recorded once. The chain combines TRBV30 with TRBJ1-4; D is unclear. CDR1 GTSNPN and CDR2 SVGIG come from the germline V gene (reference sequence). The CDR3 runs 12 residues. Trimming removed 2 bases from V and 8 bases from J, with 9 bases in between. The CDR3 reads CAWSPSDEKLFF. CDR3 in DNA: TGTGCCTGGAGTCCAAGCGACGAAAAACTGTTTTTT.

The V gene is TRBV7-9, the J gene TRBJ2-1; the D is unclear. Trimming cost V 2 bases and J 8 bases, with 7 bases left between them. Germline CDR1 reads SEHNR; CDR2 reads FQNEAQ (reference sequence). The CDR3 length is 12 residues. CDR3 bases: TGTGCCAGCAGCTTACTAGACCATGAGCAGTTCTTC. This sequence encodes CASSLLDHEQFF.

The chain employs TRBV30 and TRBJ2-1; D perhaps matches TRBD2 (6 bases). Trimming shortened V by 1 base and J by 8 bases, and 15 bases separated the two germline ends. The germline CDR1 and CDR2 sequences are GTSNPN and SVGIG (reference sequence). This CDR3 has 14 residues. CDR3 region: CAWSEGLIGDEQFF. The CDR3, as DNA: TGTGCCTGGAGTGAGGGACTGATAGGCGATGAGCAGTTCTTC.